Described below is a single TCR beta chain sequence and its context. CDR3 length: 14 amino acids. Germline CDR1 MNHEY, CDR2 SVGAGI. Trimming removed 6 bases from V and 5 bases from J, with 11 bases in between. These data belong to a study of blood T cell repertoires in COVID-19. Looking at the study overall: The United States, Italy and Spain provided the acute and convalescent COVID-19 samples. PBMCs, B-cell-depleted T cells, or T cells provided the cDNA or gDNA that made up the material.

Profiling relied on immunoSEQ multiplex PCR, and the TCRdb table lists in-frame clones only, not all of them. The sample comprises some 220,000 clones, around 85% of which are singletons, and 2% to 3% rests with the top ten. The rearrangement joins TRBV6-5 to TRBJ1-6; D may be TRBD1 (6 bases). Sample: peripheral blood. The TCR was taken from a woman aged 70 to 79 with COVID-19, enrolled during active disease. CDR3 in amino acids: CASRLDSNNSPLHF. DNA of the CDR3: TGTGCCAGCAGGCTGGACAGCAATAATTCACCCCTCCACTTT.